Listed here are 21 T cell receptor beta chains from one sample, sequenced in a study of cytomegalovirus exposure and HLA in healthy donors. Researchers ran the PCR with 60 Vbeta and 13 Jbeta primers. Profiling relied on immunoSEQ multiplex PCR, and the TCRdb table lists in-frame clones only, not all of them. The sample carries about 35,000 clones, 80% recorded once. Specimen: PBMCs. These receptors were taken from a male donor in good health and CMV-seronegative.

V is TRBV6-1 and J is TRBJ2-1; 16 nucleotides align to TRBD2. CDR1 and CDR2 (germline): MNHNS, SASEGT. The CDR3 is 19 residues long. Trimming removed 4 bases from V and 2 bases from J; junction bases left unmatched: 8. For the CDR3, the DNA is TGTGCCAGCAGTGCCGCCGGGACTAGCGGGGGGGTAGCCTACAATGAGCAGTTCTTC. It translates to CASSAAGTSGGVAYNEQFF.

The chain uses TRBV2 and TRBJ2-1, with TRBD2 identical over 10 bases. This CDR3 contains 17 residues. V trimming: 6 bases; J trimming: 7 bases; junction bases outside the gene matches: 15. Germline loops: CDR1 SNHLY, CDR2 FYNNEI. CDR3 residues: CASRALSGTSVGNEQFF. The CDR3 DNA follows: TGTGCCAGCAGGGCGCTGTCCGGGACTAGCGTGGGTAATGAGCAGTTCTTC.

J is TRBJ1-5 and V is TRBV6-1; TRBD1 aligns across 7 bases. The V and J ends lost 8 bases and 6 bases, in that order; junction bases with no gene match: 10. CDR3 size: 14 residues. Germline lookup yields CDR1 MNHNS and CDR2 SASEGT. The CDR3 nucleotides read TGTGCCAGCTCTTCGAACAGGGGAGGTCAGCCCCAGCATTTT. Protein sequence: CASSSNRGGQPQHF.

This clone is judged medium-sized. CDR3 loop: CATGDFAEAFF. The CDR3 nucleotides read TGTGCCACGGGAGATTTCGCTGAAGCTTTCTTT. The V and J genes are TRBV19 and TRBJ1-1; D is undetermined. Trimming pared 10 bases from V and 6 bases from J, leaving 12 bases between. The CDR3 has 11 amino acids. The germline V gene encodes CDR1 LNHDA and CDR2 SQIVND (reference sequence). Based on the CDR3 plus reference TRBV19 and TRBJ1-1, the full variable domain is DGGITQSPKYLFRKEGQNVTLSCEQNLNHDAMYWYRQDPGQGLRLIYYSQIVNDFQKGDIAEGYSVSREKKESFPLTVTSAQKNPTAFYLCATGDFAEAFFGQGTRLTVV.

The V and J genes are TRBV30 and TRBJ1-2; possibly TRBD1 for D (5 bases). Germline lookup yields CDR1 GTSNPN and CDR2 SVGIG (reference sequence). Trimming removed 0 bases from V and 6 bases from J, with 8 bases in between. This CDR3 region has 12 residues. CDR3 nucleotide sequence: TGTGCCTGGAGTGTCAGGGTGGATGGCTACACCTTC. Translated: CAWSVRVDGYTF.

The CDR3 here is CASSLAGTSSYEQYF. CDR3 bases: TGTGCCAGCAGCTTAGCCGGGACTAGCTCCTACGAGCAGTACTTC. This rearrangement joins TRBV7-2 to TRBJ2-7; 8 bases line up with TRBD2. J lost 0 bases, V lost 0 bases, and 1 base had no gene match. There are 15 residues in the CDR3. Germline V CDR1 and CDR2: SGHTA, FQGNSA.

The chain carries TRBV7-8 and TRBJ2-2; D may be TRBD1 (5 bases). The CDR3 spans 16 residues. The V and J ends lost 5 bases and 0 bases respectively, with 13 bases between them. Germline assignment: CDR1 SGHVS and CDR2 FQNEAQ. The CDR3 is CASSPVTVANTGELFF. The CDR3, as DNA: TGTGCCAGCAGCCCCGTGACAGTTGCGAACACCGGGGAGCTGTTTTTT.

V gene TRBV28 combines with J gene TRBJ2-6; the D is unclear. The CDR3 sequence is 17 residues long. Germline assignment: CDR1 MDHEN and CDR2 SYDVKM. V was trimmed by 5 bases and J by 0 bases, leaving 14 bases between them. CDR3 region: CASSLPFVSSGANVLTF. The CDR3 nucleotides read TGTGCCAGCAGTCTACCATTCGTGAGCTCTGGGGCCAACGTCCTGACTTTC.

The chain uses TRBV28 and TRBJ2-1; D is possibly TRBD2 (5 bases). Trimming left V 7 bases short and J 9 bases short, with 13 bases between. The germline gives CDR1 MDHEN, CDR2 SYDVKM. There are 12 residues in the CDR3. CDR3 in amino acids: CASTATAGEQFF. In DNA, the CDR3 is TGTGCCAGCACCGCCACGGCGGGTGAGCAGTTCTTC.

V and J are TRBV5-8 and TRBJ2-1; 7 bases align to TRBD2. Trimming cost V 0 bases and J 0 bases; bases outside gene matches: 6. The CDR3 loop spans 17 amino acids. Germline CDR1 SGHTS, CDR2 YDEGEE. The CDR3 coding sequence is TGTGCCAGCAGCTTGGGGGGGGGATCCGGCTCCTACAATGAGCAGTTCTTC. This translates into CASSLGGGSGSYNEQFF.

The chain recombines TRBV6-1 with TRBJ1-2, with D unclear. Trimming took 9 bases from V and 2 from J, leaving 10 bases between them. In germline, CDR1 is MNHNS, CDR2 SASEGT. The CDR3 contains 12 residues. The CDR3 DNA reads as TGTGCCAGTTCACTGATAAACTATGGCTACACCTTC. The encoded protein is CASSLINYGYTF.

The chain uses TRBV10-2 and TRBJ1-1; a weak D match, TRBD1 (5 bases). The CDR3 extends over 11 amino acids. Germline V gene lookup returns CDR1 WSHSY and CDR2 SAAADI. Trimming shortened V by 6 bases and J by 4 bases, and 6 bases separated the two germline ends. CDR3 in amino acids: CASRGGTEAFF. The CDR3 region has the DNA TGCGCCAGCAGGGGGGGCACTGAAGCTTTCTTT.

V usage is TRBV6-4 and J usage is TRBJ1-1; possibly TRBD1 for D (6 bases). Per germline, CDR1 MRHNA and CDR2 SNTAGT. Trimming removed 4 bases at V and 4 bases at J, with 16 bases between. CDR3 length: 15 amino acids. The CDR3 spells CASSASGTRATEAFF. In DNA, the CDR3 is TGTGCCAGCAGTGCCTCCGGGACAAGGGCCACTGAAGCTTTCTTT.

The rearrangement links TRBV19 to TRBJ1-2, with a possible D match to TRBD1 (5 bases). Trimming left V 6 bases short and J 6 bases short, with 14 bases between. The germline V gene encodes CDR1 LNHDA and CDR2 SQIVND (reference sequence). The CDR3 has 13 amino acids. The CDR3 DNA sequence: TGTGCCAGTAGCCCCCCGGGGGATGATGGCTACACCTTC. Encoded protein: CASSPPGDDGYTF.

V and J are TRBV6-6 and TRBJ1-5; D uncertain. Germline V CDR1 and CDR2: MNHNY, SVGAGI (reference sequence). V lost 11 bases to trimming and J lost 2 bases, with 4 bases between them. This CDR3 region has 10 residues. The CDR3 DNA follows: TGTGCCTGCGGCAATCAGCCCCAGCATTTT. It is translated as CACGNQPQHF.

On this clone: In the same sample, other DNA sequences code for this CDR3. Written as DNA, the CDR3 is TGCGCCAGCAGCTCGGGTTATGAGCAGTACTTC. It specifies CASSSGYEQYF. The genes are TRBV5-1 and TRBJ2-7; no firm D call. This CDR3 has 11 residues. Trimming cost V 3 bases and J 7 bases, with 8 bases left between them. Germline V gene sequence: CDR1 SGHRS, CDR2 YFSETQ.

J is TRBJ2-1 and V is TRBV6-1; TRBD1 matches at 7 bases. Germline CDR1 reads MNHNS; CDR2 reads SASEGT. The CDR3 runs to 14 residues. The J segment lost 8 bases and the V segment lost 10 bases, leaving 14 bases of the junction unmatched. CDR3 sequence: CATSLAGGLDEQFF. The CDR3, as DNA: TGTGCCACCTCTCTGGCAGGGGGTCTCGATGAGCAGTTCTTC.

The genes are TRBV13 and TRBJ2-5; 12 nucleotides match TRBD2. After removal of 5 bases from V and 2 bases from J, the junction contained 9 bases not matched to a gene. CDR1 PRHDT and CDR2 FYEKMQ come from the germline V gene (reference sequence). The CDR3 extends over 17 amino acids. CDR3 sequence: CASSVAGLAGSQETQYF. The DNA of the CDR3 is TGTGCCAGCAGCGTCGCGGGACTAGCGGGTTCACAAGAGACCCAGTACTTC.

The chain is built from TRBV25-1 and TRBJ1-1; a possible D gene is TRBD1 (6 bases). CDR1 MGHDK and CDR2 SYGVNS come from the germline V gene. The CDR3 sequence is 15 residues long. Trimming shortened V by 3 bases and J by 1 base, and 12 bases separated the two germline ends. The CDR3 nucleotides are TGTGCCAGCAGTGACGGTTTACAGGGGAACACTGAAGCTTTCTTT. Translation gives CASSDGLQGNTEAFF.

The CDR3 loop reads CASSLFDSGGVNEQFF. The CDR3 DNA sequence: TGCGCCAGCAGCTTGTTCGATAGCGGGGGAGTCAATGAGCAGTTCTTC. The chain has TRBV5-1 and TRBJ2-1, with 9 bases aligning to TRBD2. CDR3 size: 16 residues. Germline assignment: CDR1 SGHRS and CDR2 YFSETQ. V shed 1 base and J 6 bases; nucleotides not matched to a gene: 8.

The gene calls are TRBV2 and TRBJ2-1; D may be TRBD2 (5 bases). The CDR3 runs to 13 residues. V lost 6 bases, J lost 5 bases, and 11 bases lay in between. CDR1 and CDR2 (germline): SNHLY, FYNNEI. The DNA of the CDR3 is TGTGCCAGCAGCCTCCCGGGAAACAATGAGCAGTTCTTC. It is translated as CASSLPGNNEQFF.